This T cell receptor (beta chain) appears in the sequencing data of a study of regulatory T cells in long-lasting Graves disease. Study information: Prior antithyroid drug treatment in newly diagnosed Graves' patients lasted under 3 months.

Looked up from germline, CDR1 is MNHNS and CDR2 is SASEGT. The CDR3 extends over 14 amino acids. The germline V and J ends were trimmed by 5 bases and 5 bases, with 15 bases remaining between them. Assembly of TCR beta libraries relied on iRepertoire HTBI primers together with Arm-PCR of CDR3 regions. TCRdb reprocessed the multiplex PCR reads with MiXCR, giving one entry per CDR3 protein. The table includes 250,000 to 300,000 distinct CDR3 sequences, 15% to 20% detected once. The table lists this clonotype with many counts. Its antigen is currently unknown. Study-wide findings and caveats: Persistent disease favored TRBV28, TRBJ1-2 and TRBJ2-5. The sample size was small, and this may have reduced accuracy.

Stated time point: newly diagnosed GD, antithyroid drugs for less than 3 months. Researchers made the TCR library from RNA that was extracted from PBMCs. The sample also formed part of further work on T cells in Graves' hyperthyroidism and ophthalmopathy. That paper notes: RT-PCR in the first round (using the HTBI primer set) targeted the TCR CDR3.

The source is a woman aged 30 to 39 with Graves disease. The sample in question was peripheral blood mononuclear cells (PBMCs), obtained at new diagnosis, from a patient treated with antithyroid drugs. V gene TRBV6-1 combines with J gene TRBJ2-5; D perhaps matches TRBD2 (5 bases). Here the CDR3 DNA reads TGTGCCAGCAGTCCCAGGAGGTTCAGTGAGACCCAGTACTTC. It is translated as CASSPRRFSETQYF.